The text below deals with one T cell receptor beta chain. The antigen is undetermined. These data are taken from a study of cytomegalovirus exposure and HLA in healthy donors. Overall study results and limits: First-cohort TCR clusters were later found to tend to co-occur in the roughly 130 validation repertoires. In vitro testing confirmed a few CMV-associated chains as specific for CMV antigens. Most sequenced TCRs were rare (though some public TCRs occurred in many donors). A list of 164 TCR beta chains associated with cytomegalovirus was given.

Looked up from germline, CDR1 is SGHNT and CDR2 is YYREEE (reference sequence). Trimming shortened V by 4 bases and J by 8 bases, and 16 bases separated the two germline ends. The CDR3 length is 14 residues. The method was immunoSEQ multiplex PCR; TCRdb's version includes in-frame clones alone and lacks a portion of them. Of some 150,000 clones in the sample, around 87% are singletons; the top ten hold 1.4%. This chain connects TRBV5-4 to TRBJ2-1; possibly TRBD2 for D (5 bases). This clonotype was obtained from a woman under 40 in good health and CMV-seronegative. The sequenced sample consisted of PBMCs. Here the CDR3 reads CASSRQIEGYEQFF. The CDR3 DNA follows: TGTGCCAGCAGCCGCCAAATTGAGGGTTATGAGCAGTTCTTC. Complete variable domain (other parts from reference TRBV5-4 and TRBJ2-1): ETGVTQSPTHLIKTRGQQVTLRCSSQSGHNTVSWYQQALGQGPQFIFQYYREEENGRGNFPPRFSGLQFPNYSSELNVNALELDDSALYLCASSRQIEGYEQFFGPGTRLTVL.